These T cell receptor beta chains were read from a single sample in a study of T cells after yellow fever vaccination. TCRdb itself ran the 5' RACE reads through MiXCR, one entry per CDR3 protein. The sample includes 29,000 or so distinct CDR3 sequences, 5% of them seen just once. Sequencing used CD8+ T cells sorted from PBMCs, obtained 10 days after the yellow fever booster vaccination. These receptors all come from a man younger than 40 who received the YFV17D yellow fever vaccine. CDR3s include the opening cysteine and the closing phenylalanine or tryptophan. The order of the fields is J gene, clone size, D gene, V gene, CDR3 DNA, CDR3 protein. D genes are given only for firm matches. Rows give clone size only sometimes, using once, few, many, or a class for an expanded clone.

J: TRBJ2-1
size: many
D: TRBD2
V: TRBV5-6
DNA: TGTGCCAGCAGCTTCCCATGGACTAGCGGGGAGCGGAATGAGCAGTTCTTC
CDR3: CASSFPWTSGERNEQFF

J: TRBJ1-1
size: many
D: NA
V: TRBV7-9
DNA: TGTGCCAGCGGGGGGGGCACTGAAGCTTTCTTT
CDR3: CASGGGTEAFF

J: TRBJ2-1
size: NA
D: NA
V: TRBV5-3
DNA: TGTGCCAGGAGCCCCGGGATAGCCTGCTACAATGAGCAGTTCTTC
CDR3: CARSPGIACYNEQFF

J: TRBJ2-3
size: many
D: NA
V: TRBV5-5
DNA: TGTGCCAGCAGCCCCGGGCGCACCACAGATACGCAGTATTTT
CDR3: CASSPGRTTDTQYF

J: TRBJ2-3
size: many
D: TRBD2
V: TRBV15
DNA: TGTGCCACCAGCAGAGTTGAGCGGGAGGGCTCAGATACGCAGTATTTT
CDR3: CATSRVEREGSDTQYF

J: TRBJ1-5
size: many
D: NA
V: TRBV27
DNA: TGTGCCAGCAGTTTATCTTCGGACAGAAATCAGCCCCAGCATTTT
CDR3: CASSLSSDRNQPQHF

J: TRBJ1-2
size: many
D: TRBD1
V: TRBV28
DNA: TGTGCCAGCAGTTCCCGACAGGGGTACTATGGCTACACCTTC
CDR3: CASSSRQGYYGYTF

J: TRBJ2-1
size: many
D: NA
V: TRBV5-6
DNA: TGTGCCAGCAGCTTGCATCCAGCCCGGAGCTCCTACAATGAGCAGTTCTTC
CDR3: CASSLHPARSSYNEQFF

J: TRBJ2-3
size: many
D: TRBD2
V: TRBV3-1
DNA: TGTGCCAGCAGCCCGATGACTAGCGGGAGTACAGATACGCAGTATTTT
CDR3: CASSPMTSGSTDTQYF

J: TRBJ2-1
size: many
D: NA
V: TRBV5-6
DNA: TGTGCCAGCGTCCAGAACGGACCCTCAAATGAGCAGTTCTTC
CDR3: CASVQNGPSNEQFF

J: TRBJ2-7
size: NA
D: NA
V: TRBV9
DNA: TGTGCCAGCAGCGTTAAGGAATTCTACGAGCAGTACTTC
CDR3: CASSVKEFYEQYF

J: TRBJ2-1
size: many
D: TRBD2
V: TRBV6-2/TRBV6-3
DNA: TGTGCCAGCAGTTACCCCACTAGCGGGACCGACAATGAGCAGTTCTTC
CDR3: CASSYPTSGTDNEQFF

J: TRBJ2-3
size: many
D: TRBD1
V: TRBV2
DNA: TGTGCCAGCAGTGGGATCCCGGGACAGGGGGCAGATACGCAGTATTTT
CDR3: CASSGIPGQGADTQYF

J: TRBJ2-7
size: many
D: TRBD2
V: TRBV20-1
DNA: TGCAGTGCTAGAGATGTACGCGGGACTGAGGGAGGGGAGCAGTACTTC
CDR3: CSARDVRGTEGGEQYF

J: TRBJ1-6
size: many
D: NA
V: TRBV15
DNA: TGTGCCACCAGGGTTGAGTCAAATTCACCCCTCCACTTT
CDR3: CATRVESNSPLHF

J: TRBJ2-3
size: many
D: NA
V: TRBV15
DNA: TGTGCCACCAGCAGACCAGGTGAAGATACGCAGTATTTT
CDR3: CATSRPGEDTQYF

J: TRBJ1-5
size: many
D: TRBD1
V: TRBV7-4
DNA: TGTGCCAGCAGCCCTCCTCAAAACAGGGGGCAAAGCAATCAGCCCCAGCATTTT
CDR3: CASSPPQNRGQSNQPQHF

J: TRBJ2-3
size: many
D: NA
V: TRBV7-6
DNA: TGTGCCAGCAGCTTGGAAATTAGCGGCACAGATACGCAGTATTTT
CDR3: CASSLEISGTDTQYF

J: TRBJ2-7
size: many
D: TRBD2
V: TRBV12-3/TRBV12-4
DNA: TGTGCCAGCAGTCTAGCGGGAGGGCCCGAGGAGCAGTACTTC
CDR3: CASSLAGGPEEQYF

J: TRBJ2-1
size: many
D: TRBD2
V: TRBV2
DNA: TGTGCCAGCATACGGTCCGGACTAGCGGTTCCGGATGAGCAGTTCTTC
CDR3: CASIRSGLAVPDEQFF

J: TRBJ2-7
size: many
D: TRBD2
V: TRBV7-8
DNA: TGTGCCAGCAGCCCGCGGGAGGCGTACGAGCAGTACTTC
CDR3: CASSPREAYEQYF

J: TRBJ2-1
size: few
D: NA
V: TRBV5-1
DNA: TGCGCCAGCAGACGACCCGGGAAATACAATGAGCAGTTCTTC
CDR3: CASRRPGKYNEQFF

J: TRBJ2-7
size: many
D: NA
V: TRBV15
DNA: TGTGCCACTTCAGGAGGGACCTACGAGCAGTACTTC
CDR3: CATSGGTYEQYF

J: TRBJ2-1
size: NA
D: NA
V: TRBV6-4
DNA: TGTGCCAGCAGTGACTGGGGTAGCTATGAGCAGTTCTTC
CDR3: CASSDWGSYEQFF

J: TRBJ2-1
size: many
D: TRBD2
V: TRBV5-1
DNA: TGCGCCAGCAGCCTCCCTTTAGAAGCGGGAGTAAATAATGAGCAGTTCTTC
CDR3: CASSLPLEAGVNNEQFF

J: TRBJ2-1
size: many
D: NA
V: TRBV9
DNA: TGTGCCAGCAGCGTTTATCCTTCCCCCTACAATGAGCAGTTCTTC
CDR3: CASSVYPSPYNEQFF

J: TRBJ2-7
size: many
D: NA
V: TRBV19
DNA: TGTGCCAGTAGTACTGGACAGAGCTCCTACGAGCAGTACTTC
CDR3: CASSTGQSSYEQYF

J: TRBJ2-2
size: many
D: NA
V: TRBV20-1
DNA: TGCAGTGCTAGTTCTGGGGACACCGGGGAGCTGTTTTTT
CDR3: CSASSGDTGELFF

J: TRBJ2-7
size: many
D: TRBD2
V: TRBV15
DNA: TGTGCCACCAGCAGAGGGATGATAACTAGCGGGAGTTACGAGCAGTACTTC
CDR3: CATSRGMITSGSYEQYF

J: TRBJ1-4
size: many
D: NA
V: TRBV5-4
DNA: TGTGCCAGCAGCTTGGAGGGAGACGGATATGAAAAACTGTTTTTT
CDR3: CASSLEGDGYEKLFF

J: TRBJ2-5
size: many
D: TRBD1
V: TRBV13
DNA: TGTGCCAGCAGCTTTCAACAGGGGTATAGGGAGACCCAGTACTTC
CDR3: CASSFQQGYRETQYF

J: TRBJ1-1
size: many
D: NA
V: TRBV4-1
DNA: TGCGCCAGCAGCCAAGATTCCGACTACACTGAAGCTTTCTTT
CDR3: CASSQDSDYTEAFF

J: TRBJ2-1
size: many
D: TRBD2
V: TRBV4-3
DNA: TGCGCCAGCAGCCAAGATCGACTAGCTATTCGGTTCTTC
CDR3: CASSQDRLAIRFF

J: TRBJ2-7
size: many
D: NA
V: TRBV15
DNA: TGTGCCACCAGCAGAGGATTCAGTGACGAGCAGTACTTC
CDR3: CATSRGFSDEQYF

J: TRBJ2-2
size: many
D: NA
V: TRBV5-4
DNA: TGTGCCAGCAGCGTAAGGGGGACCGGGGAGCTGTTTTTT
CDR3: CASSVRGTGELFF

J: TRBJ2-3
size: many
D: NA
V: TRBV7-8
DNA: TGTGCCAGCAGCTCCCGAGGGGCCCTAGATGTCGCAGATACGCAGTATTTT
CDR3: CASSSRGALDVADTQYF

J: TRBJ2-7
size: many
D: NA
V: TRBV29-1
DNA: TGCAGCGTTGGCTGGGTTGGCTACGAGCAGTACTTC
CDR3: CSVGWVGYEQYF

J: TRBJ1-3
size: many
D: NA
V: TRBV9
DNA: TGTGCCAGCAGCACCCCCGTGTTGGGGCACTTCTCTGGAAACACCATATATTTT
CDR3: CASSTPVLGHFSGNTIYF

J: TRBJ2-1
size: many
D: NA
V: TRBV5-6
DNA: TGTGCCAGCAGCGAGGGAGATTACAATGAGCAGTTCTTC
CDR3: CASSEGDYNEQFF

J: TRBJ2-7
size: many
D: NA
V: TRBV6-6
DNA: TGTGCCAGCGAGTCGAGCCGGGGGCAGTACTTC
CDR3: CASESSRGQYF

J: TRBJ2-5
size: many
D: NA
V: TRBV29-1
DNA: TGCAGCGTTGGGGGGGCCCAAGAGACCCAGTACTTC
CDR3: CSVGGAQETQYF

J: TRBJ2-2
size: many
D: NA
V: TRBV7-3
DNA: TGTGCCAGCAGCTTAACGGAGGCTAGCGCGTATCACACCGGGGAGCTGTTTTTT
CDR3: CASSLTEASAYHTGELFF

J: TRBJ2-3
size: many
D: NA
V: TRBV29-1
DNA: TGCAGCGCCGCTACAGGGGAGGTCGGCACAGATACGCAGTATTTT
CDR3: CSAATGEVGTDTQYF

J: TRBJ2-1
size: many
D: NA
V: TRBV6-2/TRBV6-3
DNA: TGTGCCAGCAGTTACCTGGAGGGGGAGGACCCTAATGAGCAGTTCTTC
CDR3: CASSYLEGEDPNEQFF

J: TRBJ2-5
size: many
D: TRBD1
V: TRBV29-1
DNA: TGCAGCGTTCTCCGGGACAGGGGTCAAGAGACCCAGTACTTC
CDR3: CSVLRDRGQETQYF

J: TRBJ1-1
size: many
D: NA
V: TRBV5-4
DNA: TGTGCCAGCCGTATGAACACTGAAGCTTTCTTT
CDR3: CASRMNTEAFF

J: TRBJ2-1
size: many
D: TRBD2
V: TRBV7-2
DNA: TGTGCCAGCAGCTTACTAGCGGGAGTCTACAATGAGCAGTTCTTC
CDR3: CASSLLAGVYNEQFF

J: TRBJ1-6
size: many
D: NA
V: TRBV7-9
DNA: TGTGCCAGCAGCTTAGTGCAGGGAAATAATTCACCCCTCCACTTT
CDR3: CASSLVQGNNSPLHF

J: TRBJ2-1
size: many
D: TRBD1
V: TRBV27
DNA: TGTGCCATCGCGACAGGGGCGGTCAATGAGCAGTTCTTC
CDR3: CAIATGAVNEQFF

J: TRBJ2-5
size: few
D: NA
V: TRBV28
DNA: TGTGCCAGCAGTGAAGGGATGGGGATCCAAGAGACCCAGTACTTC
CDR3: CASSEGMGIQETQYF

J: TRBJ2-5
size: many
D: NA
V: TRBV12-3/TRBV12-4
DNA: TGTGCCAGCAGTTTTGCTAGCGAGAAGACCCAGTACTTC
CDR3: CASSFASEKTQYF

J: TRBJ2-5
size: NA
D: NA
V: TRBV5-5
DNA: TGTGCCAGCAGCTTGGATCTAGTCCAAGAGACCCAGTACTTC
CDR3: CASSLDLVQETQYF

J: TRBJ2-2
size: many
D: TRBD2
V: TRBV7-8
DNA: TGTGCCAGCAGAACAACTAGCGGGAGAGGGACCGGGGAGCTGTTTTTT
CDR3: CASRTTSGRGTGELFF

J: TRBJ2-3
size: many
D: NA
V: TRBV7-9
DNA: TGTGCCAGCAGCGAACCAGGAGGTTTTACGCAGTATTTT
CDR3: CASSEPGGFTQYF

J: TRBJ2-5
size: NA
D: NA
V: TRBV9
DNA: TGTGCCAGCAGCGTAGGGAACGTTCGTCCCGCGGAGACCCAGTACTTC
CDR3: CASSVGNVRPAETQYF